This TCR beta chain derives from a study of T cell responses to AZD1222 COVID-19 vaccine. Study-wide findings and caveats: The study sampled repertoires only after the peak T cell response.

This CDR3 has 15 residues. Germline assignment: CDR1 SNHLY and CDR2 FYNNEI. Trimming left V 4 bases short and J 7 bases short, with 17 bases between. Produced via immunoSEQ multiplex PCR; TCRdb's table is partial and in-frame only. This table has about 70,000 clones, 70% to 90% appearing once. Concerning this clone: What it recognizes is unknown.

The rearrangement links TRBV2 to TRBJ1-5; D possibly corresponds to TRBD1 (5 bases). The clonotype was recovered from an adult who received the MenACWY meningococcal vaccine as a control. The specimen was peripheral blood, collected 28 days after the second dose of the MenACWY control vaccine. This CDR3 reads CASSVDEGSGQPQHF. In DNA, the CDR3 is TGTGCCAGCAGTGTCGATGAGGGGAGCGGACAGCCCCAGCATTTT.